These 31 T cell receptor beta chains originate from one sample sequenced in a study of CDR3 diversity in severe acne. TCRdb re-analysed the PCR reads in MiXCR, keeping a single row per CDR3 protein. The table shows roughly 93,000 distinct CDR3 sequences, with roughly 49% occurring only once. The specimen sequenced was blood. The source of these receptors is a male donor with severe acne vulgaris.

At least ten counts were recorded for this clonotype. The chain joins TRBV28 to TRBJ2-3; TRBD2 agrees at 8 bases. The germline V gene has CDR1 MDHEN and CDR2 SYDVKM. Trimming cost V 5 bases and J 1 base; bases outside gene matches: 8. The CDR3 length is 16 residues. CDR3 nucleotide sequence: TGTGCCAGCAGTCCAACTAGCGGTTGGGGCACAGATACGCAGTATTTT. Its translation: CASSPTSGWGTDTQYF.

The gene calls are TRBV3-1 and TRBJ2-5; tentative D call: TRBD2 (6 bases). Trimming left V 5 bases short and J 2 bases short, with 18 bases between. This CDR3 is 16 amino acids long. Per germline, CDR1 LGHDT and CDR2 YNNKEL (reference sequence). This chain's CDR3 is CASSVELGLAQETQYF. DNA for the CDR3: TGTGCCAGCAGCGTTGAACTCGGCCTAGCGCAAGAGACCCAGTACTTC.

The chain links TRBV19 to TRBJ1-1; D unclear. V was cut by 3 bases and J by 7 bases, with 12 bases left in between. CDR1 LNHDA and CDR2 SQIVND come from the germline V gene (reference sequence). The CDR3 runs 13 residues. As DNA, the CDR3 is TGTGCCAGTAGTATGACGGGGATAGGTGAAGCTTTCTTT. Encoded protein: CASSMTGIGEAFF.

J is TRBJ2-2 and V is TRBV10-3; no firm D call. Germline V gene lookup returns CDR1 ENHRY and CDR2 SYGVKD. With 10 bases removed from V and 8 bases from J, the gap between germline ends came to 20 bases. The CDR3 is 14 amino acids. The CDR3 here is CASSPLSFIGELFF. Written as DNA, the CDR3 is TGTGCCAGCAGCCCTCTTTCCTTTATAGGGGAGCTGTTTTTT.

With respect to this clonotype: A much larger clone differs from this one at a single base, so this may be a read error. The chain carries TRBV19 and TRBJ2-5; D may be TRBD1 (5 bases). The CDR3 spans 13 residues. From germline, CDR1 is LNHDA and CDR2 SQIVND (reference sequence). CDR3 DNA: TGTGCCAGTAGGTCCCGAGACAGAGAGGCCCAGTACTTC. Residues: CASRSRDREAQYF. Full variable domain (missing parts from reference TRBV19 and TRBJ2-5): DGGITQSPKYLFRKEGQNVTLSCEQNLNHDAMYWYRQDPGQGLRLIYYSQIVNDFQKGDIAEGYSVSREKKESFPLTVTSAQKNPTAFYLCASRSRDREAQYFGPGTRLLVL.

This clonotype occurred many times. The chain recombines TRBV7-9 with TRBJ1-2; D gene ambiguous. Trimming removed 1 base at V and 0 bases at J, with 9 bases between. This CDR3 is built from 15 residues. CDR1 SEHNR and CDR2 FQNEAQ come from the germline V gene (reference sequence). The CDR3 bases are TGTGCCAGCAGCTTAGGCGCGCAGCCTAACTATGGCTACACCTTC. Its translation is CASSLGAQPNYGYTF.

The chain links TRBV5-4 to TRBJ2-7; 7 bases match TRBD2. The CDR3 is 12 residues long. Germline V CDR1 and CDR2: SGHNT, YYREEE (reference sequence). Unmatched junction bases numbered 7, after V lost 4 bases and J lost 9 bases. CDR3 bases: TGTGCCAGCAGCGGACTAGGGGACGGGCAGTACTTC. The encoded protein is CASSGLGDGQYF.

A few counts support this clonotype. The chain joins TRBV12-3 or TRBV12-4 to TRBJ2-1; D is unresolved. Trimming took off 7 bases at V and 10 bases at J, with 17 bases between the two ends. The CDR3 loop spans 13 amino acids. In nucleotides, the CDR3 is TGTGCCAGCAAATTAGCTGGGGTACGGGAGCAGTTCTTC. The encoded protein is CASKLAGVREQFF.

To note about this clonotype: Since the CDR3 does not end with the conserved phenylalanine or tryptophan, this likely comes from a read error. Because the CDR3's place on the DNA is in doubt, the DNA is left out and the CDR3 is given as listed by TCRdb. This chain links TRBV7-2 with TRBJ2-3; TRBD1 is the table's D call and was not checked against the DNA. Germline lookup yields CDR1 SGHTA and CDR2 FQGNSA. With termini counted, the CDR3 has 11 amino acids. CDR3 region: CASSYGTGRGY.

V and J are TRBV20-1 and TRBJ2-7, with D perhaps matching TRBD1 or TRBD2 (5 bases each). The germline CDR1 and CDR2 sequences are DFQATT and SNEGSKA (reference sequence). The CDR3 contains 13 residues. V lost 2 bases to trimming and J lost 3 bases, with 11 bases between them. Here the CDR3 DNA reads TGCAGTGCTAGAATGAAGAGGGGCTACGAGCAGTACTTC. It encodes CSARMKRGYEQYF.

This clonotype was picked up many times. The rearrangement links TRBV20-1 to TRBJ2-2; D ambiguous. The CDR3 runs to 16 residues. V shed 0 bases and J shed 6 bases, with 17 bases lying between them. CDR1 is DFQATT and CDR2 is SNEGSKA in the germline V gene (reference sequence). The chain's CDR3 is CSARDGSTTNSGELFF. In nucleotides, the CDR3 is TGCAGTGCTAGAGATGGTTCCACCACTAACTCCGGGGAGCTGTTTTTT.

This clonotype came up many times. J is TRBJ1-1 and V is TRBV29-1; D call uncertain. CDR3 length: 12 amino acids. Trimming stripped 0 bases from V and 7 bases from J, with 9 bases between. From germline, CDR1 is SQVTM and CDR2 ANQGSEA. CDR3 loop: CSVEDLGIEAFF. The CDR3 bases are TGCAGCGTTGAAGATCTAGGTATTGAAGCTTTCTTT. Looking up the rest from reference TRBV29-1 and TRBJ1-1 gives the full variable domain: SAVISQKPSRDICQRGTSLTIQCQVDSQVTMMFWYRQQPGQSLTLIATANQGSEATYESGFVIDKFPISRPNLTFSTLTVSNMSPEDSSIYLCSVEDLGIEAFFGQGTRLTVV.

In regard to this clonotype: A read error may account for a junction end that differs from germline. This chain links TRBV2 with TRBJ2-5, with 9 nucleotides matching TRBD2. CDR1 is SNHLY and CDR2 is FYNNEI in the germline V gene. The CDR3 consists of 20 residues. The CDR3 here is CASSEGRGSLPWRGGETQYF. The CDR3 bases are TGTGCCAGCAGCGAAGGGAGGGGGTCCCTTCCCTGGCGGGGGGGTGAGACCCAGTACTTC.

This clonotype was seen ten or more times. The chain recombines TRBV2 with TRBJ2-3, with 8 nucleotides matching TRBD2. The CDR3 sequence is 15 residues long. V gave up 6 bases and J gave up 6 bases; unmatched junction bases: 11. The germline CDR1 and CDR2 sequences are SNHLY and FYNNEI. In DNA, the CDR3 is TGTGCCAGCAGGTCTCCAGCGGGAGTTGCGGATACGCAGTATTTT. As protein: CASRSPAGVADTQYF.

This sequence joins TRBV10-3 and TRBJ1-1; tentative D call: TRBD1 (5 bases). The CDR3 is made up of 14 amino acids. In germline, CDR1 is ENHRY, CDR2 SYGVKD. V was trimmed by 6 bases and J by 1 base, leaving 12 bases between them. The CDR3 region is CAISNNQGNTEAFF. Here the CDR3 DNA reads TGTGCCATCAGCAACAATCAGGGGAACACTGAAGCTTTCTTT.

This clonotype was recorded at least ten times. The junction departs from the called germline gene at one end, perhaps through a read error. The V call is TRBV5-6, the J call TRBJ2-5, with no clear D. Germline V gene data show CDR1 as SGHDT and CDR2 as YYEEEE. This CDR3 has 11 residues. Here the CDR3 DNA reads TGCGCCAGCAGTTTGAGAGAGACCCAGTACTTC. Its protein product is CASSLRETQYF.

Here the CDR3 DNA reads TGTGCCACCAGTGACCGGGACAGGGCTGGGGCCAACGTCCTGACTTTC. It specifies CATSDRDRAGANVLTF. The chain links TRBV24-1 to TRBJ2-6; 9 positions match TRBD1. V gave up 4 bases and J gave up 2 bases; unmatched junction bases: 2. Germline values: CDR1 KGHDR, CDR2 SFDVKD. This CDR3 contains 16 residues.

The table lists this clonotype with many counts. The chain couples TRBV20-1 to TRBJ2-1; 8 nucleotides match TRBD2. The CDR3 loop spans 14 amino acids. V gave up 3 bases and J gave up 9 bases; unmatched junction bases: 10. Germline V CDR1 and CDR2: DFQATT, SNEGSKA (reference sequence). The CDR3 spells CSASGTRVYREQFF. As DNA, the CDR3 is TGCAGTGCTAGCGGGACTAGGGTCTATCGTGAGCAGTTCTTC.

This clonotype appeared many times. The genes are TRBV7-2 and TRBJ1-2; D may be TRBD1 (6 bases). The CDR3 loop spans 15 amino acids. V lost 4 bases and J 6 bases, leaving 18 bases between the germline ends. Germline V gives CDR1 SGHTA, CDR2 FQGNSA. CDR3 nucleotides: TGTGCCAGCAGCTCGCGGACAGTGGAGCCAGATGGCTACACCTTC. Translating gives CASSSRTVEPDGYTF. Together with reference TRBV7-2 and TRBJ1-2, the CDR3 gives the full variable domain: GAGVSQSPSNKVTEKGKDVELRCDPISGHTALYWYRQSLGQGLEFLIYFQGNSAPDKSGLPSDRFSAERTGGSVSTLTIQRTQQEDSAVYLCASSSRTVEPDGYTFGSGTRLTVV.

Note on this clonotype: Since a much larger clone is just one base distant, this may be a read error. J is TRBJ2-7 and V is TRBV5-1; TRBD2 might be the D (5 bases). Trimming cost V 3 bases and J 3 bases, with 13 bases left between them. The CDR3 sequence is 14 residues long. Germline V gene lookup returns CDR1 SGHRS and CDR2 YFSETQ. CDR3 in amino acids: CASSSLEVGYEQYF. CDR3 bases: TGCGCCAGCAGCTCCCTGGAGGTAGGCTACGAGCAGTACTTC.

The chain employs TRBV15 and TRBJ2-5; TRBD2 matches 7 bases. The CDR3 sequence is 13 residues long. The trim removed 2 bases at V and 5 bases at J, leaving 2 bases unmatched. In germline, CDR1 is LNHNV, CDR2 YYDKDF (reference sequence). CDR3 bases: TGTGCCACCAGCAGACAGGGAGGGGAGACCCAGTACTTC. Amino acids: CATSRQGGETQYF.

The chain links TRBV5-5 to TRBJ1-2; 9 nucleotides line up with TRBD1. CDR3 size: 16 residues. The germline CDR1 and CDR2 sequences are SGHKS and YYEKEE (reference sequence). The junction had 15 bases not matched to a gene; V was cut back by 4 bases and J by 8 bases. CDR3 sequence reads: CASSPVGQGMGNGYTF. CDR3 nucleotide sequence: TGTGCCAGCAGCCCTGTAGGACAGGGGATGGGAAACGGCTACACCTTC.

This clonotype was observed a handful of times. The chain uses TRBV3-1 and TRBJ2-3; no clear D. Germline CDR1 reads LGHDT; CDR2 reads YNNKEL (reference sequence). Trimming removed 1 base from V and 0 bases from J, with 14 bases in between. CDR3 length equals 17 residues. CDR3 loop: CASSQVFARASTDTQYF. In nucleotides, the CDR3 is TGTGCCAGCAGCCAAGTCTTTGCCCGTGCTAGCACAGATACGCAGTATTTT.

The V gene is TRBV9, the J gene TRBJ1-4; tentative D call: TRBD1 (6 bases). V was trimmed by 4 bases and J by 7 bases, leaving 17 bases between them. CDR3 length equals 15 residues. Germline lookup yields CDR1 SGDLS and CDR2 YYNGEE. The CDR3 reads CASSPRGGQGEKLFF. In DNA form, the CDR3 reads TGTGCCAGCAGCCCCCGCGGGGGGCAGGGTGAAAAACTGTTTTTT.

This clonotype was observed a few times. CDR3: CASSRGQGTGETQYF. DNA for the CDR3: TGTGCCAGTAGCCGAGGACAGGGTACAGGAGAGACCCAGTACTTC. The chain links TRBV19 to TRBJ2-5; 8 nucleotides line up with TRBD1. The germline V gene has CDR1 LNHDA and CDR2 SQIVND (reference sequence). This CDR3 region has 15 residues. V lost 6 bases and J lost 4; bases outside the gene matches: 10.

V usage is TRBV7-9 and J usage is TRBJ2-5; perhaps TRBD2 as D (6 bases). TRBJ2-1 explains the end of the DNA better; the J call may be wrong. The germline CDR1 and CDR2 sequences are SEHNR and FQNEAQ (reference sequence). The CDR3 extends over 14 amino acids. The CDR3 protein is CASSTWLAPGEQFF. In nucleotides, the CDR3 is TGTGCCAGCAGCACGTGGCTAGCGCCTGGTGAGCAGTTCTTC.

This clonotype has a count of ten or more. The chain carries TRBV7-6 and TRBJ2-7, with 7 bases lining up with TRBD2. J gave up 1 base and V 1 base, and 4 bases lay outside the gene matches. The length of the CDR3 is 15 residues. The germline gives CDR1 SGHVS, CDR2 FNYEAQ. CDR3 bases: TGTGCCAGCAGCTTAGGGGCGGGGGTATCCTACGAGCAGTACTTC. It yields the protein CASSLGAGVSYEQYF.

This clonotype was observed at least ten times. The chain uses TRBV4-1 and TRBJ2-4, with TRBD1 identical over 9 bases. CDR3 size: 15 residues. V shed 2 bases, J shed 4 bases, and the junction held 3 bases outside the gene matches. CDR1 and CDR2 (germline): MGHRA, YSYEKL. The CDR3 coding sequence is TGCGCCAGCAGCCAACTAGGGACAGGGAAAAACATTCAGTACTTC. It translates to CASSQLGTGKNIQYF.

This clonotype was seen ten or more times. V gene TRBV5-1 combines with J gene TRBJ2-3, with D possibly being TRBD1 (6 bases). CDR3 length equals 14 residues. Germline-derived CDR1 and CDR2 are SGHRS and YFSETQ. V lost 5 bases and J lost 3, with 13 bases in between. CDR3 protein: CASSWSTGTDTQYF. For the CDR3, the DNA is TGCGCCAGCAGTTGGTCCACAGGGACAGATACGCAGTATTTT.

The chain links TRBV24-1 to TRBJ1-2, with a possible D match to TRBD1 (6 bases). Germline-derived CDR1 and CDR2 are KGHDR and SFDVKD. With 6 bases removed from V and 4 bases from J, the gap between germline ends came to 8 bases. This CDR3 comprises 12 residues. This CDR3 reads CATSSTGYGYTF. CDR3 nucleotide sequence: TGTGCCACCAGTTCGACAGGCTATGGCTACACCTTC.

The chain has TRBV5-6 and TRBJ2-6; no clear D. The CDR3 contains 13 residues. Germline loops: CDR1 SGHDT, CDR2 YYEEEE. V was shortened by 7 bases and J by 1 base, with 6 bases between the two germline ends. The CDR3 DNA follows: TGTGCCAGCGGACCTTCTGGGGCCAACGTCCTGACTTTC. Translated, it gives CASGPSGANVLTF.